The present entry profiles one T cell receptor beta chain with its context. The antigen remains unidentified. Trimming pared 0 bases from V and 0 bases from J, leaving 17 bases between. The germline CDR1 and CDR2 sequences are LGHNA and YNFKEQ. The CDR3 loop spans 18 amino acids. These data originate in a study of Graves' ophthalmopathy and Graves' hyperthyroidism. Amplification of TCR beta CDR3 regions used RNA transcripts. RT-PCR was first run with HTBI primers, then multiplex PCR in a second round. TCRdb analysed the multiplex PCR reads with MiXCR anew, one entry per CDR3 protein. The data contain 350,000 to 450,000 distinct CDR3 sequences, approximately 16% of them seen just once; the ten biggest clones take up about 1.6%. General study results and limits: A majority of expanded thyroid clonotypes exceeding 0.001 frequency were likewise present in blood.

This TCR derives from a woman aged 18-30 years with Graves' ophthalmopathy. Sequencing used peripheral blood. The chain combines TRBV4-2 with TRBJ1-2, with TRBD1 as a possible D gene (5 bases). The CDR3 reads CASSQDFSLGTANYGYTF. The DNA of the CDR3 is TGTGCCAGCAGCCAAGATTTCTCGCTTGGGACGGCTAACTATGGCTACACCTTC.